Listed here are 5 T cell receptor beta chains from one sample, sequenced in a study of shared clonotypes between healthy human individuals. Assay: immunoSEQ multiplex PCR; the TCRdb copy retains only in-frame clones and omits some. The sample records about a million clones, 60% to 85% being singletons. Sequencing used memory CD4+ T cells sorted from blood. Sample subset: CD45RA-negative fraction. The source of these receptors is a man aged 18 to 29 in good health.

This clone was found once. This chain joins TRBV29-1 and TRBJ2-7; 7 bases are shared with TRBD1. With 5 bases clipped from V and 3 bases from J, the junction kept 13 bases outside the gene matches. Germline CDR1 is SQVTM and CDR2 is ANQGSEA. CDR3 size: 15 residues. Here the CDR3 DNA reads TGCAGCGTTTTTTCCCTGACAGGGTGGGGCTACGAGCAGTACTTC. Translated: CSVFSLTGWGYEQYF.

The rearrangement links TRBV4-3 to TRBJ2-7, with D perhaps TRBD2 (6 bases). The germline gives CDR1 LGHNA, CDR2 YSLEER. V shed 4 bases and J shed 0 bases, with 10 bases lying between them. This CDR3 has 14 amino acids. CDR3 residues: CASSRDSGSYEQYF. DNA of the CDR3: TGCGCCAGCAGCCGAGATAGCGGCTCCTACGAGCAGTACTTC.

This clone was detected only a few times. The CDR3 DNA follows: TGTGCCAGCAGTGACCTCGGGACAGGGCTATATGGCTACACCTTC. Translated: CASSDLGTGLYGYTF. This rearrangement joins TRBV6-1 to TRBJ1-2, with TRBD1 matching 9 bases. CDR3 length: 15 amino acids. Germline V gene data show CDR1 as MNHNS and CDR2 as SASEGT. Trimming cost V 3 bases and J 5 bases; bases outside gene matches: 7.

V and J are TRBV19 and TRBJ1-5; weak D call: TRBD1 (5 bases). Germline CDR1 and CDR2: LNHDA and SQIVND (reference sequence). The V and J ends lost 5 bases and 1 base respectively, with 12 bases between them. CDR3 size: 15 residues. The DNA for the CDR3 is TGTGCCAGTAGTCCCACTGGGGGGAGCAATCAGCCCCAGCATTTT. The encoded protein is CASSPTGGSNQPQHF.

The rearrangement links TRBV4-3 to TRBJ2-5; weak D call: TRBD1 (5 bases). The end of the DNA fits TRBJ2-7 better, so the J call may be wrong. Per the germline V gene, CDR1 is LGHNA and CDR2 is YSLEER. This CDR3 spans 16 amino acids. The CDR3 DNA reads TGCGCCAGCAGCCAAGATCTTCAGGGAAGGGCCTACGAGCAGTACTTC. Amino acid sequence: CASSQDLQGRAYEQYF.